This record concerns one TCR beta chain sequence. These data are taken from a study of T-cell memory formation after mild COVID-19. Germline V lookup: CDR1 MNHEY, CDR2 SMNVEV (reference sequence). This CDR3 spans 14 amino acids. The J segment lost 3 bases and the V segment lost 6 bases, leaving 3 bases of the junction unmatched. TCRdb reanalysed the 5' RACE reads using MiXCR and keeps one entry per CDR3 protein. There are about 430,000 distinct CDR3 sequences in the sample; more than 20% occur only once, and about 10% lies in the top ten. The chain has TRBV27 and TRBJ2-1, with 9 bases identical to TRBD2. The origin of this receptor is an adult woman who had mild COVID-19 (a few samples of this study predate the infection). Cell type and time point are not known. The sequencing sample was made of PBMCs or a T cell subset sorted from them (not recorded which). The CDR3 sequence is CASRGSGSYNEQFF. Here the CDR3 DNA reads TGTGCCAGCAGAGGTAGCGGGAGCTACAATGAGCAGTTCTTC.